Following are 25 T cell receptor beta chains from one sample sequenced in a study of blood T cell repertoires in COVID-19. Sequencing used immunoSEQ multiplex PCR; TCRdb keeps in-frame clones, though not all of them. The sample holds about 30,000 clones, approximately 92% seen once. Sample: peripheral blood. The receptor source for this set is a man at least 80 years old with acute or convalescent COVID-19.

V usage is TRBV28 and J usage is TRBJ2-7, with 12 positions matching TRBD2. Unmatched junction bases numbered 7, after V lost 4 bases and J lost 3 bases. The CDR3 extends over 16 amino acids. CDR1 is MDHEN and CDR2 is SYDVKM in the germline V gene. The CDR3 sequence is CASSSLAGGSSYEQYF. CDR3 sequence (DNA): TGTGCCAGCAGTTCACTAGCGGGAGGATCAAGCTACGAGCAGTACTTC. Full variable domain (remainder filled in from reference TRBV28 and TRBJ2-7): DVKVTQSSRYLVKRTGEKVFLECVQDMDHENMFWYRQDPGLGLRLIYFSYDVKMKEKGDIPEGYSVSREKKERFSLILESASTNQTSMYLCASSSLAGGSSYEQYFGPGTRLTVT.

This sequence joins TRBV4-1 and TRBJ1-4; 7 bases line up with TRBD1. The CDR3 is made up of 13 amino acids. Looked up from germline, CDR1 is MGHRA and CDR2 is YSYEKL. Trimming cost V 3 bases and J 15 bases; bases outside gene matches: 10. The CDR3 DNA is TGCGCCAGCAGCCATGCCCCAAGGGGGCTTGTGTTTTTT. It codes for CASSHAPRGLVFF.

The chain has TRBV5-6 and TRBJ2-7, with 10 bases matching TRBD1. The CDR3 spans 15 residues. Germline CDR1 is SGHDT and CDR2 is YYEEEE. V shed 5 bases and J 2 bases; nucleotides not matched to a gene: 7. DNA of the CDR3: TGTGCCAGCAGTAGGGACGGACAGGGGGCCTACGAGCAGTACTTC. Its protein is CASSRDGQGAYEQYF.

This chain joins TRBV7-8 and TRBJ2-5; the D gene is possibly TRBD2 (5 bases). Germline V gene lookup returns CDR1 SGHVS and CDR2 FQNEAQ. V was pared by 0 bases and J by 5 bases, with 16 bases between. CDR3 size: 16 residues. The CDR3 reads CASSLAHRVQRETQYF. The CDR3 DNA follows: TGTGCCAGCAGCTTAGCGCACCGGGTCCAGCGGGAGACCCAGTACTTC.

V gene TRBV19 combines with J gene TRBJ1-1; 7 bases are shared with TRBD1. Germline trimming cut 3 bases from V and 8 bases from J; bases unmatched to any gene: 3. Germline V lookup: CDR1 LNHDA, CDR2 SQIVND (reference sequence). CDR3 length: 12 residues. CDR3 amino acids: CASSMGTAEAFF. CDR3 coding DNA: TGTGCCAGTAGTATGGGGACAGCCGAAGCTTTCTTT.

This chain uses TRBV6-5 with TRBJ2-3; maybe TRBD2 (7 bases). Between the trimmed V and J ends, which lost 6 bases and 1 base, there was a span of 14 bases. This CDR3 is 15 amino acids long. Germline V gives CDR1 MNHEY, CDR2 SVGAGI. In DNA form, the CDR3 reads TGTGCCAGCAGCTTGAGGGGGGGCCGCACAGATACGCAGTATTTT. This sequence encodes CASSLRGGRTDTQYF.

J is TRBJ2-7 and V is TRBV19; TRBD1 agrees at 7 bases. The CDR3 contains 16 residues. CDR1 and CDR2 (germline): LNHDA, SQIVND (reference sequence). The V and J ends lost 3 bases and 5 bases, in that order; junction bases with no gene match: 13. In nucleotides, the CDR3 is TGTGCCAGTAGTATCCAACAGGGGATAGGCGTGAACGAGCAGTACTTC. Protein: CASSIQQGIGVNEQYF.

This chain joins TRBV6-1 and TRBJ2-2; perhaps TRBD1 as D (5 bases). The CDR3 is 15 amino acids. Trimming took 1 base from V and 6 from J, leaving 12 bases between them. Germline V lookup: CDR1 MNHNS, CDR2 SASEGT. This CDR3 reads CASSEVGRAAGELFF. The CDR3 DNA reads TGTGCCAGCAGTGAAGTGGGGCGCGCCGCCGGGGAGCTGTTTTTT.

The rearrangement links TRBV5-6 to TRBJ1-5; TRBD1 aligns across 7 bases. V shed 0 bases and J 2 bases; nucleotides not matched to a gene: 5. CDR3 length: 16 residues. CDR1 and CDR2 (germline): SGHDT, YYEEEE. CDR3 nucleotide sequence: TGTGCCAGCAGCTTGGGGACAGGCATGGGCAATCAGCCCCAGCATTTT. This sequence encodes CASSLGTGMGNQPQHF.

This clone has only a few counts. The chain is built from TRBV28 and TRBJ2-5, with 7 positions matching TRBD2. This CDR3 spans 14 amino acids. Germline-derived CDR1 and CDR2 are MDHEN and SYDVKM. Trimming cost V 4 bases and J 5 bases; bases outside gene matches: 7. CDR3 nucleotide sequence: TGTGCCAGCAGTTCCCAACTAGCGTCGGAGACCCAGTACTTC. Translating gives CASSSQLASETQYF.

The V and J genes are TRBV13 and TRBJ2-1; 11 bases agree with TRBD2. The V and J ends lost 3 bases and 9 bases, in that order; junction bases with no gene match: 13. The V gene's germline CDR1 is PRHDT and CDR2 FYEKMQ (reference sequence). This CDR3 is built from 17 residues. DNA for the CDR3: TGTGCCAGCAGCTTGAGGTGGGATAGCGGGAGGGGGGGTGAGCAGTTCTTC. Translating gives CASSLRWDSGRGGEQFF.

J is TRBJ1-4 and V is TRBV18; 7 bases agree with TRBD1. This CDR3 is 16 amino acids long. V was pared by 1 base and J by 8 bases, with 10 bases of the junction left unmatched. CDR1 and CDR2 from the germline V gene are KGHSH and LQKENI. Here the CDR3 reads CASSPRITGAGEKLFF. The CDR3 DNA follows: TGTGCCAGCTCACCACGGATAACAGGGGCTGGCGAAAAACTGTTTTTT.

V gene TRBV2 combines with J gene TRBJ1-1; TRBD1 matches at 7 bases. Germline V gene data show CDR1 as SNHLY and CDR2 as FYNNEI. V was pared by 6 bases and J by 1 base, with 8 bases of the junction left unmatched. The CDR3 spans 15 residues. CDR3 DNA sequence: TGTGCCAGCAGCGTCGGACAGGTGGCGAACACTGAAGCTTTCTTT. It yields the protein CASSVGQVANTEAFF.

The CDR3 region is CASSKGGTYNEQFF. In nucleotides, the CDR3 is TGTGCCAGCAGCAAAGGGGGTACCTACAATGAGCAGTTCTTC. V is TRBV7-7 and J is TRBJ2-1, with a weak D call TRBD1 (6 bases). The CDR3 is 14 amino acids. Germline V gene lookup returns CDR1 SSHAT and CDR2 FNYEAQ (reference sequence). Trimming took 5 bases from V and 2 from J, leaving 10 bases between them.

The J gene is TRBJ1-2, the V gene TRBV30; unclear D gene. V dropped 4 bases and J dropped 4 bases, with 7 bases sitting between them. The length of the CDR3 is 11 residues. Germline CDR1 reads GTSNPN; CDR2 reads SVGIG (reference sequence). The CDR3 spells CAWNRGYGYTF. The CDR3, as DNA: TGTGCCTGGAACCGGGGCTATGGCTACACCTTC. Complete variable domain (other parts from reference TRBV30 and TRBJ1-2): SQTIHQWPATLVQPVGSPLSLECTVEGTSNPNLYWYRQAAGRGLQLLFYSVGIGQISSEVPQNLSASRPQDRQFILSSKKLLLSDSGFYLCAWNRGYGYTFGSGTRLTVV.

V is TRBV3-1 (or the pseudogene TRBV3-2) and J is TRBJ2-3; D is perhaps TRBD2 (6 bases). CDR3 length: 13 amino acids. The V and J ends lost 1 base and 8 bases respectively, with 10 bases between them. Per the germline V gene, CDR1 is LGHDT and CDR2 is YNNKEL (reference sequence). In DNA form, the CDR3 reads TGTGCCAGCAGCCAAGCACTGGGAGGTACGCAGTATTTT. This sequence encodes CASSQALGGTQYF.

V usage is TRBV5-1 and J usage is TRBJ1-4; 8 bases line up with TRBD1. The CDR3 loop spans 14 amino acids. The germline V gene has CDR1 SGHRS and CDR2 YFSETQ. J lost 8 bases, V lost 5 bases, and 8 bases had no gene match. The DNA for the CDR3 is TGCGCCAGCAGAGGGACAGGAGGGCCGGAAAAACTGTTTTTT. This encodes CASRGTGGPEKLFF.

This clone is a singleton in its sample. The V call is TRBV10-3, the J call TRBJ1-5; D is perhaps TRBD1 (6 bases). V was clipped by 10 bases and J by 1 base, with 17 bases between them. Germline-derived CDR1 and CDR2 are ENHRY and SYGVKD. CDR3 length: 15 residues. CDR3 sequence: CASVQGQGSNQPQHF. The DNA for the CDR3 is TGTGCCAGCGTGCAAGGTCAGGGGAGCAATCAGCCCCAGCATTTT.

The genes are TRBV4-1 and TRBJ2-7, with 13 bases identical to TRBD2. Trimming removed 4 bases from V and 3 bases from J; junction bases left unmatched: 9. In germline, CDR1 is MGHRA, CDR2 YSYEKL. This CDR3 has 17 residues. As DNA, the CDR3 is TGCGCCAGCAGCCCCTTGGGGCGGACTAGCGGGAGCTACGAGCAGTACTTC. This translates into CASSPLGRTSGSYEQYF.

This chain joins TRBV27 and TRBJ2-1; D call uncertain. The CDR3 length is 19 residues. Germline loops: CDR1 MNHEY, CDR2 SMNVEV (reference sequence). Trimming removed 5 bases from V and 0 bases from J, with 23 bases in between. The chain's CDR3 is CASSPSRISHSSSYNEQFF. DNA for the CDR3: TGTGCCAGCAGTCCCTCTCGAATAAGCCATTCGAGCTCCTACAATGAGCAGTTCTTC.

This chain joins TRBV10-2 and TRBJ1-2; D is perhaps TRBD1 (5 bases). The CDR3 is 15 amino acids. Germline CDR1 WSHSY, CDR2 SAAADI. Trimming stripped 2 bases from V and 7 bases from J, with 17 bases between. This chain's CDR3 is CASSEPTGGFLGYTF. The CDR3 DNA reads TGCGCCAGCAGTGAGCCAACCGGGGGATTCCTTGGCTACACCTTC.

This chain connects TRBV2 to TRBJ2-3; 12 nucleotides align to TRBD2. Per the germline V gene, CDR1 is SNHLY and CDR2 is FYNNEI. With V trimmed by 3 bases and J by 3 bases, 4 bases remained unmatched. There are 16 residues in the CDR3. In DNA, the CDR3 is TGTGCCAGCAGTGAGATGCTAGCGGGAGGGACAGATACGCAGTATTTT. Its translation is CASSEMLAGGTDTQYF.

This CDR3 is CASSQDETGLNFGSPLHF. The CDR3 bases are TGTGCCAGCAGCCAGGATGAGACAGGGTTGAACTTTGGTTCACCCCTCCACTTT. The chain couples TRBV3-1 (or the pseudogene TRBV3-2) to TRBJ1-6; TRBD1 aligns across 7 bases. Germline values: CDR1 LGHDT, CDR2 YNNKEL (reference sequence). The CDR3 loop spans 18 amino acids. V shed 3 bases, J shed 9 bases, and the junction held 17 bases outside the gene matches.

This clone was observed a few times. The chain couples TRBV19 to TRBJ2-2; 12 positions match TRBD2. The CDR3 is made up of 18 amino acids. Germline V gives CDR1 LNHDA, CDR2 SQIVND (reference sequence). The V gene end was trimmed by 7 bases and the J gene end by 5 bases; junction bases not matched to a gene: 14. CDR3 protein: CASTGDYRLAGVTGELFF. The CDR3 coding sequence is TGTGCCAGTACGGGGGATTATAGACTAGCGGGAGTGACCGGGGAGCTGTTTTTT.

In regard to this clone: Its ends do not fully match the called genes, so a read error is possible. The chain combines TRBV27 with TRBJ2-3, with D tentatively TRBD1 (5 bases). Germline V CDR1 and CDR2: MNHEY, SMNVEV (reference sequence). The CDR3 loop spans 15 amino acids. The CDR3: CASSLIGHSTDTQCF. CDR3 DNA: TGTGCCAGCAGTTTAATTGGACACAGCACAGATACGCAGTGTTTT.